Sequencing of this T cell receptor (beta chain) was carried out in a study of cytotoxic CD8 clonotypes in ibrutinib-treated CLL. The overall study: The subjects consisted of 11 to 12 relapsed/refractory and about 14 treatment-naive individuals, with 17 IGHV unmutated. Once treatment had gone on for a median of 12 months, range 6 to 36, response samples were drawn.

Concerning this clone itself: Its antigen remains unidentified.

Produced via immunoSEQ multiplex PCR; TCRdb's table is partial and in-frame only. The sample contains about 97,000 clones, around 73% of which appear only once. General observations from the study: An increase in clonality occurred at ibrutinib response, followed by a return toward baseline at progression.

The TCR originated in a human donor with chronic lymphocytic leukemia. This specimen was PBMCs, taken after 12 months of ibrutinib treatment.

The CDR3 DNA sequence: TGTGCCAGCAGCTTATCTGTGAACACTGAAGCTTTCTTT. As protein: CASSLSVNTEAFF. J is TRBJ1-1 and V is TRBV7-3; D is undetermined. The CDR3 spans 13 residues. The V gene lost 2 bases and the J gene lost 0 bases, with 4 bases spanning the gap. CDR1 is SGHTA, CDR2 FQGTGA, per germline.